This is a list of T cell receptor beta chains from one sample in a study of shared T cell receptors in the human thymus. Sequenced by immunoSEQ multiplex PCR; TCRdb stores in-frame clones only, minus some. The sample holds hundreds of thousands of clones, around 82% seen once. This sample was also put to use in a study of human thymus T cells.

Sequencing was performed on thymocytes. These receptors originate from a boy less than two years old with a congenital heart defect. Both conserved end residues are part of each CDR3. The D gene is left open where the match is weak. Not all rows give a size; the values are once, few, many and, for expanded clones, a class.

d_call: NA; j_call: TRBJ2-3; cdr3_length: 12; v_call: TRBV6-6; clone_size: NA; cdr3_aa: CASSFSGDTQYF; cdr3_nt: TGTGCCAGCAGTTTTTCGGGAGATACGCAGTATTTT
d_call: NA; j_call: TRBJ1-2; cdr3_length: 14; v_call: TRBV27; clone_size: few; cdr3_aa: CASRSERGHYGYTF; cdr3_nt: TGTGCCAGCAGGTCGGAGCGGGGGCACTATGGCTACACCTTC
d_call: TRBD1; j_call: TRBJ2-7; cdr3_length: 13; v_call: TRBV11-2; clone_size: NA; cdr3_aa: CASSALDRDEQYF; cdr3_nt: TGTGCCAGCAGCGCCCTGGACAGGGACGAGCAGTACTTC
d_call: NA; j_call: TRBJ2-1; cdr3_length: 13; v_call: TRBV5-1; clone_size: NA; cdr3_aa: CASSPRLGWEQFF; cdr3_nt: TGCGCCAGCAGCCCTAGACTAGGGTGGGAGCAGTTCTTC
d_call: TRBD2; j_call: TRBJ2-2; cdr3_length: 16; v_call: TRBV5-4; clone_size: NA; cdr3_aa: CASSWGLAGDPGELFF; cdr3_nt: TGTGCCAGCAGCTGGGGACTAGCGGGAGACCCCGGGGAGCTGTTTTTT
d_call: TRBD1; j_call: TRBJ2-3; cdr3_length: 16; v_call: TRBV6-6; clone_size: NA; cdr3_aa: CASSFAHRGLEDTQYF; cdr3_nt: TGTGCCAGCAGTTTCGCACACAGGGGGCTTGAAGATACGCAGTATTTT
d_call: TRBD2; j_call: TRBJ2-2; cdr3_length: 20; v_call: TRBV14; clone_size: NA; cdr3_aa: CASSPHPGLLPWGGTGELFF; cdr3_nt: TGTGCCAGCAGCCCCCATCCGGGACTACTACCCTGGGGGGGCACCGGGGAGCTGTTTTTT
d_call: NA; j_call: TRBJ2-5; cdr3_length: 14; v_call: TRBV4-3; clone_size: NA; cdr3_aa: CASSQDRRKETQYF; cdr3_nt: TGCGCCAGCAGCCAAGATCGGCGGAAAGAGACCCAGTACTTC
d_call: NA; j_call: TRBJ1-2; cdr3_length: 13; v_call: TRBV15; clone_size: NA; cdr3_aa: CATSREAGKNYTF; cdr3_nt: TGTGCCACCAGCAGAGAGGCAGGGAAGAACTACACCTTC
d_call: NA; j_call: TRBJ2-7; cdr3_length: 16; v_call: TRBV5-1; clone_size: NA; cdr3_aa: CASSLVGTQTCYEQYF; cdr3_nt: TGCGCCAGCAGCTTGGTTGGGACTCAGACCTGCTACGAGCAGTACTTC
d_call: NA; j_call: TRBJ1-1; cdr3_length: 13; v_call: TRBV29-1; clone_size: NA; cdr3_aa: CSVVSQASTEAFF; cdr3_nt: TGCAGCGTTGTTTCCCAGGCGAGCACTGAAGCTTTCTTT
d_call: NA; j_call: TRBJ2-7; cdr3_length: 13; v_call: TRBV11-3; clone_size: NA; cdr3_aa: CASSPQDRREQYF; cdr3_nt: TGTGCCAGCAGTCCCCAAGACAGGCGGGAGCAGTACTTC
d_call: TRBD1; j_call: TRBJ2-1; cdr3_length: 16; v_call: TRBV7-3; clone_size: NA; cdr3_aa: CASSLTRQGPYNEQFF; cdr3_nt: TGTGCCAGCAGCTTAACCCGACAGGGACCCTACAATGAGCAGTTCTTC
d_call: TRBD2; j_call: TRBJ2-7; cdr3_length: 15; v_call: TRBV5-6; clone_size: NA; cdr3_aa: CASTISLAGVYEQYF; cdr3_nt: TGTGCCAGCACCATCTCCCTAGCGGGAGTTTACGAGCAGTACTTC
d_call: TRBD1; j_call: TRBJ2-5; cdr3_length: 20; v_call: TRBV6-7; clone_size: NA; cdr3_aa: CASSFPGQGLEQDIRETQYF; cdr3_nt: TGTGCCAGCAGTTTCCCGGGACAGGGGTTGGAACAAGATATTAGGGAGACCCAGTACTTC
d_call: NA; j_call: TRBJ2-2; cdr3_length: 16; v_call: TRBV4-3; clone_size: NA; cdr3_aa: CASSQAEQGWAGELFF; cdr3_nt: TGCGCCAGCAGCCAAGCCGAACAGGGATGGGCCGGGGAGCTGTTTTTT
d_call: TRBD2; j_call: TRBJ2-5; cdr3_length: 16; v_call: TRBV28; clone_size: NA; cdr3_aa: CASSPRTSGSTETQYF; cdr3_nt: TGTGCCAGCAGTCCCCGGACTAGCGGGAGTACAGAGACCCAGTACTTC
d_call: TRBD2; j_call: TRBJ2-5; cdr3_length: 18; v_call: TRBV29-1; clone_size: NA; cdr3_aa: CSVDCSTSGRVVSETQYF; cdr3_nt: TGCAGCGTTGACTGTTCGACTAGCGGGAGAGTCGTATCGGAGACCCAGTACTTC
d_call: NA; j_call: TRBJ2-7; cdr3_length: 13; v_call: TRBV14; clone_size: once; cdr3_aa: CASSQGAPYEQYF; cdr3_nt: TGTGCCAGCAGCCAAGGGGCCCCATACGAGCAGTACTTC
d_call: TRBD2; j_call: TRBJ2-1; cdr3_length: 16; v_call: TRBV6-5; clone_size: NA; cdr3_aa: CASSYSKREGVGEQFF; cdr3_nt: TGTGCCAGCAGTTACTCGAAGCGGGAGGGTGTGGGTGAGCAGTTCTTC
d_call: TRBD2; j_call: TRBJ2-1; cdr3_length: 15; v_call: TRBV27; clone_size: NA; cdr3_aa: CASSTPSGTYNEQFF; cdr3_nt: TGTGCCAGCAGTACCCCTAGCGGGACTTACAATGAGCAGTTCTTC
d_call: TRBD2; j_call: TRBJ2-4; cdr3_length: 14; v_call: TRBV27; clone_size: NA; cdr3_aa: CASSQGLAGGIQYF; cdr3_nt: TGTGCCAGCAGCCAAGGACTAGCGGGGGGCATTCAGTACTTC
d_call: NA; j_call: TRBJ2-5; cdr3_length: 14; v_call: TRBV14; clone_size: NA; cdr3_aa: CASSHSDPEETQYF; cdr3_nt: TGTGCCAGCAGCCATAGCGACCCAGAAGAGACCCAGTACTTC
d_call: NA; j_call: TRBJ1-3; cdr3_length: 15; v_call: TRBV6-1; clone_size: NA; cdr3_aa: CASSEGGSSGNTIYF; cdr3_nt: TGTGCCAGCAGTGAAGGAGGGAGCTCTGGAAACACCATATATTTT
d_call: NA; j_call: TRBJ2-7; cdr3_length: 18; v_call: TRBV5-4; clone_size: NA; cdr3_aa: CASSLKVRGPNLSYEQYF; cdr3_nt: TGTGCCAGCAGCTTGAAGGTCAGAGGTCCAAACCTTTCCTACGAGCAGTACTTC
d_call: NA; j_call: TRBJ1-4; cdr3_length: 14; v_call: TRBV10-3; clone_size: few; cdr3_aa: CAISESRGNEKLFF; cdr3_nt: TGTGCCATCAGTGAGTCAAGGGGGAATGAAAAACTGTTTTTT
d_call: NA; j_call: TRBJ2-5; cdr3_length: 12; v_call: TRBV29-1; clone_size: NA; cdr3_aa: CSVAERQETQYF; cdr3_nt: TGCAGCGTTGCTGAGCGGCAAGAGACCCAGTACTTC
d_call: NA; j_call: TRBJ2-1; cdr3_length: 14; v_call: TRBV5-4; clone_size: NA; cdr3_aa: CASSFRGSINEQFF; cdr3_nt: TGTGCCAGCAGCTTCCGTGGGAGTATCAATGAGCAGTTCTTC
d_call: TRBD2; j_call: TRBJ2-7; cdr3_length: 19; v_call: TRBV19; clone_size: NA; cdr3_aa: CASSIGKVAGAGGGYEQYF; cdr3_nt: TGTGCCAGTAGTATAGGAAAGGTCGCGGGGGCGGGAGGGGGCTACGAGCAGTACTTC
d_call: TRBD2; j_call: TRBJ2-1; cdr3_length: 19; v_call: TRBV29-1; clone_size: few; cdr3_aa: CSAEGAASGRACSYNEQFF; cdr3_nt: TGCAGCGCTGAGGGTGCGGCTAGCGGGAGGGCCTGCTCCTACAATGAGCAGTTCTTC
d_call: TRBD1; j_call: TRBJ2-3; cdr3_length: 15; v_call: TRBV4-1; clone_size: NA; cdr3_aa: CASSPKGQVTDTQYF; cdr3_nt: TGCGCCAGCAGCCCGAAGGGACAGGTCACAGATACGCAGTATTTT
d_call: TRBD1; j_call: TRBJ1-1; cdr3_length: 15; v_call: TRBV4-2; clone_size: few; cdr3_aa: CASSQDAGTGPEAFF; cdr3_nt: TGTGCCAGCAGCCAAGATGCCGGGACAGGGCCTGAAGCTTTCTTT
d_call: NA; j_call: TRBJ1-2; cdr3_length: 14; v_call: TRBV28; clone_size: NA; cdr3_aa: CASSLGGTLYGYTF; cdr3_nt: TGTGCCAGCAGTTTAGGGGGGACCCTCTATGGCTACACCTTC
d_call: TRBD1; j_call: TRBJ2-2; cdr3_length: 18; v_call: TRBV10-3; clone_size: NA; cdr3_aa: CAISTMGQGGPNTGELFF; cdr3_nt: TGTGCCATCAGTACCATGGGACAGGGGGGCCCGAACACCGGGGAGCTGTTTTTT
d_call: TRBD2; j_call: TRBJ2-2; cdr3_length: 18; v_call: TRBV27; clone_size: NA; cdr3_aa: CASSLGPGAGGGTGELFF; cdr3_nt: TGTGCCAGCAGTTTAGGCCCTGGAGCGGGAGGGGGAACCGGGGAGCTGTTTTTT
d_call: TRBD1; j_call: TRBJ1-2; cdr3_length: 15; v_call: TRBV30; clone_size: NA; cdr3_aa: CAWSVKGQGYYGYTF; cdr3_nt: TGTGCCTGGAGTGTAAAAGGACAGGGATACTATGGCTACACCTTC
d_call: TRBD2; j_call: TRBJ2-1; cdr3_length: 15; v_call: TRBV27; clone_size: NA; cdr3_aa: CASSYGRSSYNEQFF; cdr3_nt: TGTGCCAGCAGTTACGGGAGGAGCTCCTACAATGAGCAGTTCTTC
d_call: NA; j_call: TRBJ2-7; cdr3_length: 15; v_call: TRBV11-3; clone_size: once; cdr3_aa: CASSPFRESTYEQYF; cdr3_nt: TGTGCCAGCAGCCCCTTTCGGGAGTCGACCTACGAGCAGTACTTC
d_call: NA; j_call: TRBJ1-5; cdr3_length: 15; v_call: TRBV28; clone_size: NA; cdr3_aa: CASSFEFPDNQPQHF; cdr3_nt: TGTGCCAGCAGTTTTGAGTTCCCCGACAATCAGCCCCAGCATTTT
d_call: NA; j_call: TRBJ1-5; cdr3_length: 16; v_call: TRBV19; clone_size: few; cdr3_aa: CASSPETGYSNQPQHF; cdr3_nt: TGTGCCAGTAGTCCCGAGACAGGCTATAGCAATCAGCCCCAGCATTTT
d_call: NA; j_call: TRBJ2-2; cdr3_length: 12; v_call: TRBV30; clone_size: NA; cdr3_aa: CAWTGRSGELFF; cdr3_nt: TGTGCCTGGACAGGGCGGTCCGGGGAGCTGTTTTTT
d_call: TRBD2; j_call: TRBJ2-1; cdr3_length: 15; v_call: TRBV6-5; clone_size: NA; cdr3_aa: CASSLPFGRDNEQFF; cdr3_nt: TGTGCCAGCAGTCTCCCTTTCGGGAGGGACAATGAGCAGTTCTTC
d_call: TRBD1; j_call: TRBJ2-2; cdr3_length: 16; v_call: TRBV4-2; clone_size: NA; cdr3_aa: CASSQEDRANTGELFF; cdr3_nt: TGTGCCAGCAGCCAAGAGGACAGGGCGAACACCGGGGAGCTGTTTTTT
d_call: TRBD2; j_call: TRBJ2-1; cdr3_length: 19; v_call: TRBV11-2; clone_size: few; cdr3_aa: CASSPTLGREYVPYNEQFF; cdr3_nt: TGTGCCAGCAGCCCTACGCTGGGGCGGGAGTACGTACCCTACAATGAGCAGTTCTTC